The 14 T cell receptor beta chains below all came from one sample that was sequenced in a study of cytomegalovirus exposure and HLA in healthy donors (dated by TCRdb to 2017 to 2019). The library was prepared using the immunoSEQ multiplex PCR assay. The multiplex PCR relied on a mix of 60 forward primers for TCR Vbeta segments and 13 reverse primers for TCR Jbeta segments. Entries here come from immuneACCESS through TCRdb and include only in-frame sequences with V and J called. Some clones fail to appear in such tables; in the studies checked, an unresolved V gene covers under half of the shortfall, and the cause of the remainder is unknown. The sample data list some 150,000 clones, and about 76% of these were observed just once. The ten biggest clones cover 1.3% to 1.5% of the sample. The specimen was PBMCs. The origin of the receptors is a woman between 40 and 55 years old in good health and CMV-seronegative.

The rearrangement joins TRBV6-5 to TRBJ1-2; 9 bases fit TRBD1. The V gene's germline CDR1 is MNHEY and CDR2 SVGAGI. Losses at the gene ends were 2 bases for V and 8 bases for J; bases not matched to a gene: 12. The length of the CDR3 is 16 residues. The CDR3 coding sequence is TGTGCCAGCAGTTACCGAGGACAGGGGAGTATACGCGGCTACACCTTC. It yields the protein CASSYRGQGSIRGYTF.

This rearrangement joins TRBV2 to TRBJ2-3; 9 nucleotides agree with TRBD1. V shed 6 bases and J 1 base; nucleotides not matched to a gene: 14. CDR3 length: 18 residues. Germline V lookup: CDR1 SNHLY, CDR2 FYNNEI. The CDR3 sequence: CASRPADGTGIGTDTQYF. The CDR3 DNA reads TGTGCCAGCAGACCCGCCGACGGGACAGGGATCGGCACAGATACGCAGTATTTT.

This clone has a single count. The CDR3: CASSYTQGAYEKLFF. CDR3 sequence (DNA): TGTGCCAGCAGTTACACGCAGGGGGCTTACGAAAAACTGTTTTTT. The J gene is TRBJ1-4, the V gene TRBV6-5; 8 nucleotides line up with TRBD1. V shed 2 bases and J 8 bases; nucleotides not matched to a gene: 7. The CDR3 sequence is 15 residues long. Per the germline V gene, CDR1 is MNHEY and CDR2 is SVGAGI.

The chain has TRBV10-3 and TRBJ1-2, with a possible D match to TRBD1 (6 bases). There are 15 residues in the CDR3. The germline V gene has CDR1 ENHRY and CDR2 SYGVKD. The V end was cut by 3 bases, the J end by 8 bases, with 19 bases between. The chain's CDR3 is CAISEGAQGVRGYTF. The CDR3 DNA reads as TGTGCCATCAGTGAAGGCGCACAGGGAGTAAGAGGCTACACCTTC.

The chain employs TRBV5-6 and TRBJ2-3, with D tentatively TRBD1 (5 bases). The germline V gene has CDR1 SGHDT and CDR2 YYEEEE. The CDR3 sequence is 15 residues long. Trimming removed 1 base at V and 2 bases at J, with 11 bases between. CDR3 sequence: CASSLRQGYTDTQYF. DNA for the CDR3: TGTGCCAGCAGCTTGCGGCAGGGATACACAGATACGCAGTATTTT. Supplemented by reference TRBV5-6 and TRBJ2-3, the full variable domain reads DAGVTQSPTHLIKTRGQQVTLRCSPKSGHDTVSWYQQALGQGPQFIFQYYEEEERQRGNFPDRFSGHQFPNYSSELNVNALLLGDSALYLCASSLRQGYTDTQYFGPGTRLTVL.

The rearrangement joins TRBV30 to TRBJ2-5; D is perhaps TRBD1 (5 bases). Gene TRBJ2-7 matches the end of the DNA better, so the J call may be wrong. Germline V lookup: CDR1 GTSNPN, CDR2 SVGIG (reference sequence). The CDR3 has 14 amino acids. Here the CDR3 reads CAWLVTATSYEQYF. CDR3 DNA: TGTGCCTGGCTTGTGACAGCTACCTCCTACGAGCAGTACTTC.

The chain joins TRBV6-1 to TRBJ1-4, with TRBD1 matching over 7 bases. This CDR3 region has 13 residues. Germline CDR1 is MNHNS and CDR2 is SASEGT. The trim removed 8 bases at V and 7 bases at J, leaving 7 bases unmatched. Written as DNA, the CDR3 is TGTGCCAGCGTGACAGGGTTGGGTGAAAAACTGTTTTTT. Protein sequence: CASVTGLGEKLFF.

The rearrangement uses TRBV2 and TRBJ1-1, with TRBD1 matching 10 bases. The CDR3 contains 15 residues. CDR1 and CDR2 (germline): SNHLY, FYNNEI. The ends lost 3 bases at V and 8 bases at J; junction bases unmatched: 9. CDR3 residues: CASSDGTGVLLEAFF. The CDR3 region has the DNA TGTGCCAGCAGTGATGGGACAGGGGTTCTCCTAGAAGCTTTCTTT.

This clone has a single count. The J gene is TRBJ1-3, the V gene TRBV6-1; no clear D gene. There are 14 residues in the CDR3. The V and J ends lost 6 bases and 0 bases respectively, with 9 bases between them. Germline lookup yields CDR1 MNHNS and CDR2 SASEGT. CDR3 nucleotides: TGTGCCAGCAGCCCCCAATCCTCTGGAAACACCATATATTTT. Its protein is CASSPQSSGNTIYF.

This sequence joins TRBV4-1 and TRBJ1-5; D is uncertain. The germline V and J ends were trimmed by 1 base and 1 base, with 5 bases remaining between them. The germline V gene encodes CDR1 MGHRA and CDR2 YSYEKL. The CDR3 is 14 residues long. The CDR3 nucleotides are TGCGCCAGCAGCCAAGGGGAGAGCAATCAGCCCCAGCATTTT. Its protein is CASSQGESNQPQHF.

This sequence joins TRBV2 and TRBJ2-1, with 7 bases identical to TRBD1. The V segment lost 7 bases and the J segment 5 bases; nucleotides outside the gene matches: 5. The CDR3 totals 13 residues. Looked up from germline, CDR1 is SNHLY and CDR2 is FYNNEI. The CDR3 loop reads CASMVDRDNEQFF. As DNA, the CDR3 is TGTGCCAGCATGGTCGACAGGGACAATGAGCAGTTCTTC. The full variable domain, its missing parts supplied by reference TRBV2 and TRBJ2-1, is EPEVTQTPSHQVTQMGQEVILRCVPISNHLYFYWYRQILGQKVEFLVSFYNNEISEKSEIFDDQFSVERPDGSNFTLKIRSTKLEDSAMYFCASMVDRDNEQFFGPGTRLTVL.

The gene calls are TRBV6-5 and TRBJ2-7; 10 nucleotides match TRBD1. V lost 6 bases and J lost 0; bases outside the gene matches: 2. Germline V CDR1 and CDR2: MNHEY, SVGAGI. The CDR3 is 14 residues long. The DNA for the CDR3 is TGTGCCAGCAGGGGGACAGGGGACTCCTACGAGCAGTACTTC. Translating gives CASRGTGDSYEQYF.

The chain couples TRBV29-1 to TRBJ1-5; D uncertain. V gave up 6 bases and J gave up 4 bases, with 10 bases separating them. Germline assignment: CDR1 SQVTM and CDR2 ANQGSEA. The CDR3 consists of 12 residues. This chain's CDR3 is CSVSGGNQPQHF. For the CDR3, the DNA is TGCAGCGTCTCCGGAGGGAATCAGCCCCAGCATTTT.

This clone was found a few times. V usage is TRBV5-6 and J usage is TRBJ1-1; maybe TRBD1 (6 bases). CDR1 is SGHDT and CDR2 is YYEEEE in the germline V gene. V was trimmed by 0 bases and J by 3 bases, leaving 9 bases between them. The CDR3 spans 14 residues. The CDR3 loop is CASSLEGGYTEAFF. Written as DNA, the CDR3 is TGTGCCAGCAGCTTGGAAGGGGGTTACACTGAAGCTTTCTTT.